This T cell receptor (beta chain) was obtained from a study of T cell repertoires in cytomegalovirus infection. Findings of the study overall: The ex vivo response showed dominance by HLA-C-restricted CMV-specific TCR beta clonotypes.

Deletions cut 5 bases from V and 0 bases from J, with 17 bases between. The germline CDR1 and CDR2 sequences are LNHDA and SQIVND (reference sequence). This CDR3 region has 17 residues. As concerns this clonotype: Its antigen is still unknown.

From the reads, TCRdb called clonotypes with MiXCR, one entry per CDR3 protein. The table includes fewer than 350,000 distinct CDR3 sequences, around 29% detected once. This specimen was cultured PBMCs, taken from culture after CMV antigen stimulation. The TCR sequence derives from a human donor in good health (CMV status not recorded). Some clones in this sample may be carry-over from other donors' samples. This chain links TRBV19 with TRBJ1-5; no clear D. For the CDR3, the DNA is TGTGCCAGTAGTGGGTTTGGAGGAGAATATAGCAATCAGCCCCAGCATTTT. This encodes CASSGFGGEYSNQPQHF.